What follows are 10 T cell receptor beta chains derived from one specimen sequenced in a study of Graves' ophthalmopathy and Graves' hyperthyroidism. RNA transcripts provided the template for amplifying TCR beta CDR3 regions. Investigators did first-round RT-PCR with HTBI primers, then second-round multiplex PCR. TCRdb redid the calling of the multiplex PCR reads with MiXCR, one entry per CDR3 protein. The data contain roughly 410,000 distinct CDR3 sequences, less than 20% of them singletons. Material: peripheral blood. The receptors come from a woman aged 18-29 years with stable Graves' hyperthyroidism.

This clonotype came up many times. V usage is TRBV5-1 and J usage is TRBJ1-2; D possibly corresponds to TRBD1 (5 bases). The CDR3 covers 15 residues. V was clipped by 0 bases and J by 13 bases, with 22 bases between them. Germline V gene lookup returns CDR1 SGHRS and CDR2 YFSETQ. The CDR3 nucleotides are TGCGCCAGCAGCTTGGCCGGGACGGCCCTTGAGGAGTGCACCTTC. This encodes CASSLAGTALEECTF.

This clonotype was picked up a small number of times. This chain uses TRBV18 with TRBJ1-1; no firm D call. This CDR3 comprises 14 residues. Germline CDR1 KGHSH, CDR2 LQKENI. V dropped 3 bases and J dropped 4 bases, with 12 bases sitting between them. DNA of the CDR3: TGTGCCAGCTCACCGGGCGAACGGGGCACTGAAGCTTTCTTT. The encoded protein is CASSPGERGTEAFF.

This chain joins TRBV20-1 and TRBJ2-7, with 7 bases fitting TRBD2. CDR1 is DFQATT and CDR2 is SNEGSKA in the germline V gene (reference sequence). This CDR3 has 16 residues. The trim removed 4 bases at V and 5 bases at J, leaving 17 bases unmatched. The CDR3, as DNA: TGCAGTGCTACCACTCCCCGACTAGCCCCAACGGACGAGCAGTACTTC. Translated, it gives CSATTPRLAPTDEQYF.

This chain connects TRBV29-1 to TRBJ2-7; 7 nucleotides match TRBD1. This CDR3 spans 14 amino acids. The trim removed 3 bases at V and 5 bases at J, leaving 10 bases unmatched. CDR1 and CDR2 from the germline V gene are SQVTM and ANQGSEA. The CDR3 sequence: CSVDATGVMNEQYF. The CDR3 DNA sequence: TGCAGCGTTGATGCTACAGGGGTGATGAACGAGCAGTACTTC.

This clonotype was observed a handful of times. The V gene is TRBV18, the J gene TRBJ1-2; no definite D call. The CDR3 covers 12 residues. Per germline, CDR1 KGHSH and CDR2 LQKENI. Between the trimmed V and J ends, which lost 0 bases and 7 bases, there was a span of 6 bases. The CDR3 DNA sequence: TGTGCCAGCTCACCACCATACGGTGGCTACACCTTC. Its translation is CASSPPYGGYTF. Filled out from reference TRBV18 and TRBJ1-2, the complete variable domain reads NAGVMQNPRHLVRRRGQEARLRCSPMKGHSHVYWYRQLPEEGLKFMVYLQKENIIDESGMPKERFSAEFPKEGPSILRIQQVVRGDSAAYFCASSPPYGGYTFGSGTRLTVV.

This clonotype was detected many times. J is TRBJ1-2 and V is TRBV6-5; D is possibly TRBD1 (6 bases). The CDR3 length is 16 residues. V lost 10 bases to trimming and J lost 0 bases, with 21 bases between them. CDR1 is MNHEY and CDR2 is SVGAGI in the germline V gene. The CDR3 bases are TGTGCCACAAGACCGGGACACAGTTCATCTAACTATGGCTACACCTTC. It encodes CATRPGHSSSNYGYTF.

This clonotype was observed a handful of times. This sequence may be a read error, since a much larger clone differs from it by one base. The J gene is TRBJ1-2, the V gene TRBV7-8; 7 nucleotides agree with TRBD1. CDR1 SGHVS and CDR2 FQNEAQ come from the germline V gene. Trimming took 8 bases from V and 5 from J; bases not matched to a gene: 8. The CDR3 has 13 amino acids. The CDR3 DNA reads as TGTGCCAGCGGGGGACAGCGCAATTATGGCTACACCTTC. Amino acid sequence: CASGGQRNYGYTF. Full variable domain (rest looked up from reference TRBV7-8 and TRBJ1-2): GAGVSQSPRYKVAKRGQDVALRCDPISGHVSLFWYQQALGQGPEFLTYFQNEAQLDKSGLPSDRFFAERPEGSVSTLKIQRTQQEDSAVYLCASGGQRNYGYTFGSGTRLTVV.

This clonotype occurred many times. V gene TRBV6-5 combines with J gene TRBJ1-3; no clear D gene. V dropped 2 bases and J dropped 0 bases, with 11 bases sitting between them. The CDR3 is 16 residues long. Germline assignment: CDR1 MNHEY and CDR2 SVGAGI. This CDR3 reads CASSYHLGSSGNTIYF. The CDR3 bases are TGTGCCAGCAGTTACCATTTGGGCAGCTCTGGAAACACCATATATTTT.

This clonotype was observed many times. The chain couples TRBV12-5 to TRBJ1-2, with D possibly matching TRBD1 (5 bases). The CDR3 extends over 16 amino acids. The V end lost 2 bases, the J end lost 8 bases, and 21 bases lay between the germline ends. Germline V gives CDR1 LGHNT, CDR2 FRNRAP. The CDR3 nucleotides read TGTGCTAGTGGTTTGCCAACAGGAGGGGCGCGTAGGGGCTACACCTTC. Its protein product is CASGLPTGGARRGYTF.

This clonotype was observed many times. The chain links TRBV6-5 to TRBJ2-5; D is undetermined. This CDR3 comprises 14 residues. The germline V gene has CDR1 MNHEY and CDR2 SVGAGI. Trimming pared 0 bases from V and 5 bases from J, leaving 10 bases between. The CDR3 spells CASSYSRAGETQYF. For the CDR3, the DNA is TGTGCCAGCAGTTACTCTCGGGCCGGGGAGACCCAGTACTTC.